The subject of this entry is one T cell receptor beta chain. This sample stems from a study of CXCR3-negative and CXCR3-positive naive CD8 T cells. Libraries of TRB cDNA were made by 5' RACE and carried UMIs. TCRdb re-called the 5' RACE reads, yielding one record per CDR3 amino acid sequence without DNA. The repertoire table contains about 62,000 distinct CDR3 sequences. This CDR3 region has 17 residues. This clonotype was sampled from a human donor in good health. Some clones in this sample may be carry-over from other donors' samples. Sequencing was performed on naive CXCR3- CD8+ T cells from blood. The subset is: CD45RO-CCR7+CD27+CD95- naive CD8+ T cells lacking CXCR3 (TNR3-). The rearrangement links TRBV12-2 to TRBJ2-7; TCRdb's D call, TRBD2, is unchecked because there is no DNA. TRBV12-2 is assigned pseudogene status. The CDR3 sequence is CARTGGTSGDITYEQYF.